This TCR beta chain comes out of a study of beta chain features in type 1 diabetes. The wider study: On cell yields, gender and age, patients and healthy donors were similar. The study's findings and limits: Reads derived from cDNA could over-represent cells showing high TCR expression.

Donors contributed one heparinised blood draw apiece, averaging roughly 0.12 L. Purity exceeding 95% was reached by all sorted populations. Germline V gene sequence: CDR1 LGHNA, CDR2 YNFKEQ. The CDR3 extends over 13 amino acids. Germline trimming cut 0 bases from V and 8 bases from J; bases unmatched to any gene: 3. This clone was found a few times. Its antigen is undetermined. Sequencing targeted expressed TCRB transcripts, as all isolated RNA had been reverse transcribed. Profiled with immunoSEQ multiplex PCR; TCRdb holds only in-frame clones, not every one. The sample has 350,000 to 400,000 clones, approximately 15% seen once.

Sequenced input: naive CD4+ T cells from blood. This clonotype was sampled from a young woman in good health. This chain joins TRBV4-2 and TRBJ1-2, with 7 positions matching TRBD1. The CDR3 nucleotides read TGTGCCAGCAGCCAAGATAGGGGGCGAGGCTACACCTTC. Translation: CASSQDRGRGYTF.